These 15 T cell receptor beta chains were all obtained from the same sample, sequenced in a study of Ad26.COV2.S vaccination and SARS-CoV-2 variants. Clones were sequenced by immunoSEQ multiplex PCR, and TCRdb holds only the in-frame ones, with some missing. The sample gives 350,000 to 500,000 clones, less than 95% of which show up once; more than 3.5% is in the top ten. Treatment meaning: 15 to 20 received Ad26.COV2.S at low or high dose, single or two shots; five or six received placebo; per-sample allocation not given. At day 63 after the first vaccine or placebo injection, samples were drawn. The sample here was peripheral blood, taken in a trial of Ad26.COV2.S vaccine versus placebo. These receptors were collected from a person between 18 and 65 years old who received the Ad26.COV2.S COVID-19 vaccine or a placebo.

This sequence joins TRBV2 and TRBJ2-2, with 7 bases that match TRBD1. V shed 8 bases and J 0 bases; nucleotides not matched to a gene: 3. Germline CDR1 and CDR2: SNHLY and FYNNEI. CDR3 size: 14 residues. CDR3 bases: TGTGCCAGCTCCGGGACAGCGAACACCGGGGAGCTGTTTTTT. Translating it yields CASSGTANTGELFF.

The rearrangement links TRBV28 to TRBJ2-7; the match to TRBD2 covers 8 bases. Germline CDR1 and CDR2: MDHEN and SYDVKM. The ends lost 4 bases at V and 3 bases at J; junction bases unmatched: 14. The CDR3 is 17 residues long. CDR3 nucleotide sequence: TGTGCCAGCAGTTATAGGCCAGGCGGGACTAGGATCTACGAGCAGTACTTC. It yields the protein CASSYRPGGTRIYEQYF.

This clone occurred once. The chain links TRBV27 to TRBJ1-1, with a tentative D call TRBD1 (5 bases). CDR1 and CDR2 from the germline V gene are MNHEY and SMNVEV (reference sequence). This CDR3 comprises 15 residues. V lost 7 bases to trimming and J lost 0 bases, with 15 bases between them. The CDR3 DNA follows: TGTGCCAGCATTCGGGGGGAAGGGATGAACACTGAAGCTTTCTTT. It codes for CASIRGEGMNTEAFF.

This clone has just one count. The rearrangement links TRBV5-4 to TRBJ2-5; unclear D gene. The germline CDR1 and CDR2 sequences are SGHNT and YYREEE (reference sequence). Trimming removed 0 bases at V and 1 base at J, with 7 bases between. CDR3 length: 14 amino acids. The CDR3 region is CASSLEASQETQYF. The CDR3 DNA reads as TGTGCCAGCAGCTTGGAGGCTAGCCAAGAGACCCAGTACTTC.

The chain carries TRBV7-9 and TRBJ1-1; D not resolved. The CDR3 sequence is 14 residues long. Germline CDR1 and CDR2: SEHNR and FQNEAQ (reference sequence). With 1 base removed from V and 4 bases from J, the gap between germline ends came to 10 bases. DNA for the CDR3: TGTGCCAGCAGCTTAGGAGGTTACGGCACTGAAGCTTTCTTT. Protein product: CASSLGGYGTEAFF.

The V gene is TRBV28, the J gene TRBJ2-3; 8 bases match TRBD2. CDR3 size: 16 residues. J was trimmed by 2 bases and V by 10 bases; bases with no gene match: 14. CDR1 MDHEN and CDR2 SYDVKM come from the germline V gene. CDR3 amino acids: CATMRSGRPFTDTQYF. The CDR3 nucleotides are TGTGCCACCATGAGGAGCGGGAGACCCTTCACAGATACGCAGTATTTT.

The rearrangement uses TRBV4-1 and TRBJ1-5, with 9 bases identical to TRBD1. This CDR3 is built from 18 residues. V dropped 2 bases and J dropped 5; count of bases not matched to a gene: 13. Germline CDR1 reads MGHRA; CDR2 reads YSYEKL. The CDR3 DNA is TGCGCCAGCAGCCAAACCCACCGGGACAGGGCATCAGATCAGCCCCAGCATTTT. Protein sequence: CASSQTHRDRASDQPQHF.

The CDR3 bases are TGTGCCAGCAGCTTCAGGGGGCGGGGTAGTGAGCAGTTCTTC. As protein: CASSFRGRGSEQFF. The chain couples TRBV3-1 (or the pseudogene TRBV3-2) to TRBJ2-1, with 8 bases aligning to TRBD1. With V trimmed by 5 bases and J by 9 bases, 9 bases remained unmatched. Germline CDR1 and CDR2: LGHDT and YNNKEL (reference sequence). The CDR3 contains 14 residues.

The CDR3 bases are TGTGCCAGCAGCAAACAGCAGGATTCGGGGCGACATGGCTACACCTTC. This encodes CASSKQQDSGRHGYTF. The chain couples TRBV21-1 to TRBJ1-2. TRBV21-1 is listed as a pseudogene. The CDR3 runs 16 residues.

The V gene is TRBV28, the J gene TRBJ2-5; 7 bases are shared with TRBD2. Germline lookup yields CDR1 MDHEN and CDR2 SYDVKM. The length of the CDR3 is 13 residues. The V gene end was trimmed by 3 bases and the J gene end by 9 bases; junction bases not matched to a gene: 7. CDR3 in amino acids: CASSLVSLAAQYF. CDR3 coding DNA: TGTGCCAGCAGTTTGGTCTCCCTAGCGGCCCAGTACTTC.

V gene TRBV7-2 combines with J gene TRBJ2-5, with D unresolved. Germline CDR1 reads SGHTA; CDR2 reads FQGNSA. This CDR3 region has 14 residues. V lost 5 bases to trimming and J lost 0 bases, with 10 bases between them. In DNA, the CDR3 is TGTGCCAGCAGCCTGGCCAGGTACCAAGAGACCCAGTACTTC. Translated, it gives CASSLARYQETQYF.

The chain joins TRBV14 to TRBJ2-7, with 10 bases matching TRBD2. The CDR3 covers 18 residues. J lost 6 bases, V lost 0 bases, and 14 bases had no gene match. CDR1 is SGHDN and CDR2 is FVKESK in the germline V gene. Here the CDR3 reads CASSQDPASGSILPEQYF. The CDR3 DNA sequence: TGTGCCAGCAGCCAAGATCCTGCTAGCGGGAGTATCCTCCCCGAGCAGTACTTC.

The chain employs TRBV19 and TRBJ2-1; D might be TRBD2 (5 bases). With 8 bases removed from V and 9 bases from J, the gap between germline ends came to 11 bases. Germline V CDR1 and CDR2: LNHDA, SQIVND (reference sequence). The CDR3 spans 11 residues. The CDR3 here is CASGERGEQFF. The CDR3 nucleotides are TGTGCCAGTGGGGAGCGCGGTGAGCAGTTCTTC.

The chain joins TRBV19 to TRBJ1-4, with a possible D match to TRBD1 (6 bases). CDR3 size: 16 residues. Looked up from germline, CDR1 is LNHDA and CDR2 is SQIVND (reference sequence). The V end lost 10 bases, the J end lost 0 bases, and 18 bases lay between the germline ends. The CDR3 reads CATSRGVLATNEKLFF. CDR3 coding DNA: TGTGCCACCTCTAGGGGGGTCCTCGCAACTAATGAAAAACTGTTTTTT.

The V and J genes are TRBV29-1 and TRBJ2-2; 9 nucleotides match TRBD1. Germline assignment: CDR1 SQVTM and CDR2 ANQGSEA. With 6 bases clipped from V and 5 bases from J, the junction kept 10 bases outside the gene matches. The CDR3 is 15 amino acids. The CDR3 DNA reads TGCAGCGTCCCGGGACAGGGATCTTGGACCGGGGAGCTGTTTTTT. Protein product: CSVPGQGSWTGELFF.